A single sample gave rise to the 31 T cell receptor beta chains below, sequenced in a study of identical twins. One entry per CDR3 protein results from TCRdb running MiXCR on the 5' RACE reads. The data contain some 1,700,000 distinct CDR3 sequences, about 31% of them seen just once; the ten biggest clones take up under 0.35%. The source material was cord blood. These receptors all come from a newborn girl in good health.

The CDR3 DNA follows: TGCAGTGCTAGATTGTCTCGGTATGGCTACACCTTC. It encodes CSARLSRYGYTF. This sequence joins TRBV20-1 and TRBJ1-2; D remains unclear. The V gene's germline CDR1 is DFQATT and CDR2 SNEGSKA (reference sequence). This CDR3 region has 12 residues. V lost 2 bases, J lost 5 bases, and 9 bases lay in between.

In this sample, this clonotype turned up once. This chain joins TRBV12-3 or TRBV12-4 and TRBJ2-1, with TRBD1 as a possible D gene (6 bases). V lost 6 bases to trimming and J lost 13 bases, with 19 bases between them. This CDR3 has 13 amino acids. The CDR3 bases are TGTGCCAGCAGAAAGCGCAGGGGAGAGACCCAGTTCTTC. Protein product: CASRKRRGETQFF.

In its sample, this clonotype was seen a few times. The chain combines TRBV4-2 with TRBJ2-6; D remains unclear. There are 16 residues in the CDR3. CDR1 is LGHNA and CDR2 is YNFKEQ in the germline V gene. The ends were cut back, 4 bases at V and 0 bases at J, with 10 bases in the middle. The CDR3 nucleotides are TGTGCCAGCAGCCCTCAGTACGCCTCTGGGGCCAACGTCCTGACTTTC. Amino acids: CASSPQYASGANVLTF.

This clonotype was seen a handful of times. The chain uses TRBV2 and TRBJ2-3; a weak D match, TRBD2 (6 bases). Germline CDR1 reads SNHLY; CDR2 reads FYNNEI. The CDR3 has 15 residues. Trimming took 6 bases from V and 2 from J, leaving 15 bases between them. CDR3 coding DNA: TGTGCCAGCAGATATAGCGGACTCCTCACAGATACGCAGTATTTT. Amino acid sequence: CASRYSGLLTDTQYF. Based on the CDR3 plus reference TRBV2 and TRBJ2-3, the full variable domain is EPEVTQTPSHQVTQMGQEVILRCVPISNHLYFYWYRQILGQKVEFLVSFYNNEISEKSEIFDDQFSVERPDGSNFTLKIRSTKLEDSAMYFCASRYSGLLTDTQYFGPGTRLTVL.

This clonotype was counted only a few times. The rearrangement uses TRBV11-2 and TRBJ2-3, with 9 bases matching TRBD2. Germline CDR1 and CDR2: SGHAT and FQNNGV. V gave up 6 bases and J gave up 3 bases; unmatched junction bases: 10. This CDR3 contains 16 residues. CDR3 protein: CASRSLRREGTDTQYF. CDR3 nucleotides: TGTGCCAGCAGATCCCTTCGGCGGGAGGGGACAGATACGCAGTATTTT.

The sample holds a few counts of this clonotype. The V call is TRBV3-1, the J call TRBJ2-3; D remains ambiguous. The germline gives CDR1 LGHDT, CDR2 YNNKEL (reference sequence). The CDR3 has 14 residues. Deletions cut 7 bases from V and 0 bases from J, with 11 bases between. CDR3 sequence reads: CASKKTTSTDTQYF. DNA of the CDR3: TGTGCCAGCAAGAAAACGACTAGCACAGATACGCAGTATTTT.

This clonotype has more than one count but fewer than ten. J is TRBJ2-5 and V is TRBV25-1; TRBD1 aligns across 7 bases. V lost 7 bases and J lost 5; bases outside the gene matches: 7. The CDR3 runs to 13 residues. Germline V CDR1 and CDR2: MGHDK, SYGVNS. This CDR3 reads CASITGAGETQYF. CDR3 nucleotides: TGTGCCAGCATAACAGGGGCTGGGGAGACCCAGTACTTC.

V is TRBV25-1 and J is TRBJ2-5, with D uncertain. The J call may be in error: the DNA end matches TRBJ2-7 better. Germline loops: CDR1 MGHDK, CDR2 SYGVNS. The CDR3 contains 14 residues. CDR3 residues: CASSEYISPNEQYF. CDR3 DNA: TGTGCCAGCAGTGAATATATTTCGCCCAACGAGCAGTACTTC.

This clonotype was observed many times. The chain uses TRBV20-1 and TRBJ2-3; D gene uncertain. The ends were cut back, 2 bases at V and 0 bases at J, with 15 bases in the middle. The CDR3 spans 16 residues. Looked up from germline, CDR1 is DFQATT and CDR2 is SNEGSKA (reference sequence). In DNA form, the CDR3 reads TGCAGTGCTAGAATGGGTCACTACCCTAGCACAGATACGCAGTATTTT. Its translation is CSARMGHYPSTDTQYF.

This chain uses TRBV27 with TRBJ1-2; D call uncertain. The CDR3 spans 17 residues. The V end lost 3 bases, the J end lost 3 bases, and 20 bases lay between the germline ends. Germline V CDR1 and CDR2: MNHEY, SMNVEV (reference sequence). This CDR3 is CASSLGSGRQGYYGYTF. The CDR3 DNA is TGTGCCAGCAGTTTGGGATCGGGGAGGCAAGGGTACTATGGCTACACCTTC.

A word on this clonotype: Germline and junction disagree at one end, which may indicate a read error. V and J are TRBV3-1 and TRBJ2-3; the match to TRBD2 covers 11 bases. CDR3 length: 16 residues. Germline loops: CDR1 LGHDT, CDR2 YNNKEL (reference sequence). The CDR3, as DNA: TGTGCCAGCAGCCGCCGACTAGCGGGGTCCACAGATGCGCAGTATTTT. It yields the protein CASSRRLAGSTDAQYF.

The chain joins TRBV5-1 to TRBJ1-2; perhaps TRBD1 as D (6 bases). V dropped 4 bases and J dropped 4 bases, with 11 bases sitting between them. There are 13 residues in the CDR3. The germline V gene encodes CDR1 SGHRS and CDR2 YFSETQ. The CDR3 protein is CASSVDSFYGYTF. CDR3 nucleotide sequence: TGCGCCAGCAGCGTGGACAGCTTCTATGGCTACACCTTC.

Concerning this clonotype itself: This may come from a read error, since a much larger clone is one base off. CDR3: CASSYSSTYPYKQYF. The CDR3 nucleotides read TGTGCCAGCAGTTACTCCAGCACGTACCCCTACAAGCAGTACTTC. The V call is TRBV6-6, the J call TRBJ2-4, with D unclear. Germline V CDR1 and CDR2: MNHNY, SVGAGI (reference sequence). Trimming cost V 0 bases and J 13 bases, with 19 bases left between them. The CDR3 sequence is 15 residues long.

V usage is TRBV7-6 and J usage is TRBJ1-5; D is ambiguous. V gave up 4 bases and J gave up 4 bases, with 8 bases separating them. The germline gives CDR1 SGHVS, CDR2 FNYEAQ. The CDR3 runs 13 residues. The CDR3 is CASSSQINQPQHF. The CDR3 nucleotides are TGTGCCAGCAGCTCCCAGATTAATCAGCCCCAGCATTTT.

The rearrangement uses TRBV6-6 and TRBJ2-7, with TRBD2 matching over 10 bases. Germline loops: CDR1 MNHNY, CDR2 SVGAGI (reference sequence). The CDR3 covers 16 residues. The V gene end was trimmed by 5 bases and the J gene end by 1 base; junction bases not matched to a gene: 8. The CDR3 sequence is CASSTPLAGESYEQYF. The CDR3 bases are TGTGCCAGCAGTACTCCCCTAGCGGGAGAATCCTACGAGCAGTACTTC.

Many counts were recorded for this clonotype. The rearrangement uses TRBV11-3 and TRBJ2-1, with D unresolved. Trimming pared 9 bases from V and 0 bases from J, leaving 12 bases between. CDR3 length: 14 amino acids. CDR1 and CDR2 (germline): SGHNT, YENEEA. The CDR3 protein is CASRTESSYNEQFF. Written as DNA, the CDR3 is TGTGCCAGTAGGACGGAGAGCTCCTACAATGAGCAGTTCTTC.

The table lists this clonotype with many counts. The J gene is TRBJ1-2, the V gene TRBV25-1; D is unresolved. Germline lookup yields CDR1 MGHDK and CDR2 SYGVNS. Trimming left V 3 bases short and J 2 bases short, with 7 bases between. The CDR3 covers 13 residues. The CDR3 is CASSEAINYGYTF. The CDR3 DNA follows: TGTGCCAGCAGTGAGGCCATAAACTATGGCTACACCTTC.

This clonotype has a count of ten or more. The chain recombines TRBV4-2 with TRBJ1-2; 8 positions match TRBD1. Trimming cost V 4 bases and J 4 bases; bases outside gene matches: 8. CDR1 LGHNA and CDR2 YNFKEQ come from the germline V gene. The CDR3 has 15 residues. The CDR3 DNA is TGTGCCAGCAGCCCTAGGACAGGGAGGCTCTATGGCTACACCTTC. Translating it yields CASSPRTGRLYGYTF.

This clonotype was seen only a few times. The genes are TRBV20-1 and TRBJ1-4, with unresolved D. V was cut by 5 bases and J by 3 bases, with 7 bases left in between. Germline CDR1 reads DFQATT; CDR2 reads SNEGSKA (reference sequence). The CDR3 runs 12 residues. The CDR3 is CSASQANEKLFF. The DNA of the CDR3 is TGCAGTGCTTCTCAGGCTAATGAAAAACTGTTTTTT.

The gene calls are TRBV2 and TRBJ2-7; D possibly corresponds to TRBD2 (5 bases). The germline V gene encodes CDR1 SNHLY and CDR2 FYNNEI. This CDR3 is built from 14 residues. Trimming took 6 bases from V and 1 from J, leaving 13 bases between them. The CDR3 coding sequence is TGTGCCAGCAGACGGGAAAGAATGTCCTACGAGCAGTACTTC. Residues: CASRRERMSYEQYF.

This clonotype was observed a handful of times. The rearrangement uses TRBV20-1 and TRBJ1-4, with D tentatively TRBD1 (6 bases). Germline V gives CDR1 DFQATT, CDR2 SNEGSKA (reference sequence). This CDR3 has 15 amino acids. V lost 3 bases and J lost 10, with 21 bases in between. CDR3: CSARAYRVSTRKLFF. The CDR3 bases are TGCAGTGCTAGGGCCTACAGGGTGTCGACCCGAAAACTGTTTTTT.

This sequence joins TRBV28 and TRBJ1-1, with 7 bases fitting TRBD1. V dropped 6 bases and J dropped 3; count of bases not matched to a gene: 7. In germline, CDR1 is MDHEN, CDR2 SYDVKM. The CDR3 sequence is 14 residues long. The CDR3 reads CASSQTGSHTEAFF. CDR3 in DNA: TGTGCCAGCAGCCAGACAGGGTCCCACACTGAAGCTTTCTTT.

The J gene is TRBJ2-3, the V gene TRBV6-6; D call uncertain. This CDR3 is built from 14 residues. In germline, CDR1 is MNHNY, CDR2 SVGAGI (reference sequence). V lost 1 base to trimming and J lost 0 bases, with 5 bases between them. CDR3 protein: CASSYWSSTDTQYF. In DNA form, the CDR3 reads TGTGCCAGCAGTTACTGGTCTAGCACAGATACGCAGTATTTT.

This clonotype occurred a few times. The chain joins TRBV2 to TRBJ1-4; 10 bases are a match to TRBD1. This CDR3 is 12 amino acids long. Trimming cost V 6 bases and J 11 bases; bases outside gene matches: 3. CDR1 and CDR2 (germline): SNHLY, FYNNEI. The CDR3 DNA sequence: TGTGCCAGCAGGGGGACAGGGGATAAACTGTTTTTT. It is translated as CASRGTGDKLFF.

This clonotype appeared a few times. V usage is TRBV20-1 and J usage is TRBJ2-1; no firm D call. CDR3 size: 13 residues. CDR1 and CDR2 from the germline V gene are DFQATT and SNEGSKA (reference sequence). The CDR3 coding sequence is TGCAGCAAGACGGCCCCGTACTACAATGAGCAGTTCTTC. Protein: CSKTAPYYNEQFF.

This clonotype was detected a few times. CDR3 DNA: TGTGCCAGCAGCGCTGCTCTCGTAGGGTGGTATTTT. Residues: CASSAALVGWYF. The J gene is TRBJ2-3, the V gene TRBV27; the D is unclear. The CDR3 contains 12 residues. V was pared by 6 bases and J by 14 bases, with 18 bases between. CDR1 and CDR2 from the germline V gene are MNHEY and SMNVEV (reference sequence).

The V and J genes are TRBV6-6 and TRBJ2-1, with D possibly TRBD2 on 5 matching bases. The CDR3 spans 12 residues. Trimming took 2 bases from V and 8 from J, leaving 7 bases between them. CDR1 and CDR2 (germline): MNHNY, SVGAGI (reference sequence). In nucleotides, the CDR3 is TGTGCCAGCAGTTACGTTAGCGATGAGCAGTTCTTC. Protein product: CASSYVSDEQFF.

This clonotype showed up just a few times. The chain has TRBV7-9 and TRBJ2-3; D remains ambiguous. CDR3 length: 18 amino acids. The ends were cut back, 0 bases at V and 2 bases at J, with 18 bases in the middle. Germline CDR1 SEHNR, CDR2 FQNEAQ (reference sequence). Here the CDR3 reads CASSLANGVPSYTDTQYF. CDR3 nucleotides: TGTGCCAGCAGCTTAGCCAATGGGGTCCCTTCTTACACAGATACGCAGTATTTT. Full variable domain (missing parts from reference TRBV7-9 and TRBJ2-3): DTGVSQNPRHKITKRGQNVTFRCDPISEHNRLYWYRQTLGQGPEFLTYFQNEAQLEKSRLLSDRFSAERPKGSFSTLEIQRTEQGDSAMYLCASSLANGVPSYTDTQYFGPGTRLTVL.

This clonotype showed up just a few times. For the CDR3, the DNA is TGTGCCAGCAGCCAAGACCGGGGGGAGGGTCAGCCCCAGCATTTT. Amino acids: CASSQDRGEGQPQHF. The J gene is TRBJ1-5, the V gene TRBV4-2, with a possible D match to TRBD1 (5 bases). Germline V gene sequence: CDR1 LGHNA, CDR2 YNFKEQ. The V and J ends lost 0 bases and 6 bases respectively, with 12 bases between them. This CDR3 comprises 15 residues.

This clonotype has a handful of counts. The chain uses TRBV28 and TRBJ2-5; D remains unclear. Germline loops: CDR1 MDHEN, CDR2 SYDVKM. CDR3 size: 17 residues. Trimming took off 5 bases at V and 0 bases at J, with 19 bases between the two ends. This CDR3 reads CASSLSLIKGNQETQYF. The CDR3 DNA follows: TGTGCCAGCAGTCTAAGCCTAATAAAGGGAAACCAAGAGACCCAGTACTTC.

The chain links TRBV27 to TRBJ2-7; D gene uncertain. Trimming took 2 bases from V and 2 from J, leaving 13 bases between them. Germline V lookup: CDR1 MNHEY, CDR2 SMNVEV (reference sequence). The CDR3 is 15 amino acids. The CDR3 DNA sequence: TGTGCCAGCAGTTTAGTGGGCCGGGCCCCCTACGAGCAGTACTTC. Translated: CASSLVGRAPYEQYF.